These 7 T cell receptor beta chains came from one sample sequenced in a study of response to subunit inactivated influenza vaccine. TCRdb passed the RT-PCR reads through MiXCR, listing each CDR3 protein once. This sample yields hundreds of thousands of distinct CDR3 sequences, of which about 15% are seen a single time; approximately 7.6% belongs to the top ten. This specimen was PBMCs from blood, taken around 15 days before vaccination. The receptors come from a man aged 50-60 years who received an inactivated influenza vaccine.

In this sample, this clonotype turned up a few times. The rearrangement links TRBV19 to TRBJ1-2, with 7 nucleotides matching TRBD1. In germline, CDR1 is LNHDA, CDR2 SQIVND (reference sequence). V lost 5 bases and J lost 14; bases outside the gene matches: 11. This CDR3 has 12 residues. The CDR3 DNA is TGTGCCAGTAGTGCCCGGACAGGAAAGAATACCTTC. Translated, it gives CASSARTGKNTF.

V is TRBV10-3 and J is TRBJ2-7, with 9 bases lining up with TRBD2. Trimming took 4 bases from V and 2 from J; bases not matched to a gene: 9. CDR1 is ENHRY, CDR2 SYGVKD, per germline. This CDR3 is built from 16 residues. CDR3 region: CAISASAGGGTYEQYF. Here the CDR3 DNA reads TGTGCCATCAGTGCCTCCGCGGGAGGGGGCACCTACGAGCAGTACTTC.

This clonotype was seen many times. This chain joins TRBV7-8 and TRBJ1-1; 7 bases match TRBD1. Germline assignment: CDR1 SGHVS and CDR2 FQNEAQ. The CDR3 loop spans 15 amino acids. V dropped 1 base and J dropped 3; count of bases not matched to a gene: 5. The CDR3 DNA sequence: TGTGCCAGCAGCTTAGTGGCAGGGGGGGACACTGAAGCTTTCTTT. Amino acids: CASSLVAGGDTEAFF.

Worth noting for this clonotype: This may come from a read error, since a much larger clone is one base off. V and J are TRBV5-1 and TRBJ2-1; possibly TRBD1 or TRBD2 for D (5 bases each). CDR1 is SGHRS and CDR2 is YFSETQ in the germline V gene. This CDR3 region has 17 residues. The CDR3: CASSPRDAQPSYNEQLF. The CDR3 DNA follows: TGCGCCAGCAGCCCCCGGGACGCGCAACCCTCCTACAATGAGCAGCTCTTC.

The V gene is TRBV18, the J gene TRBJ2-5; 8 bases are shared with TRBD1. The CDR3 consists of 14 residues. Germline-derived CDR1 and CDR2 are KGHSH and LQKENI. Trimming took 5 bases from V and 3 from J; bases not matched to a gene: 5. In DNA, the CDR3 is TGTGCCAGCTCAAGCACGACAGGGGAAGAGACCCAGTACTTC. It encodes CASSSTTGEETQYF.

This clonotype occurred many times. The chain recombines TRBV20-1 with TRBJ2-3; D tentatively fits TRBD1 or TRBD2 (7 bases each). Trimming cost V 3 bases and J 4 bases, with 11 bases left between them. CDR3 size: 13 residues. Germline V CDR1 and CDR2: DFQATT, SNEGSKA (reference sequence). This CDR3 reads CSASRGGADTQYF. Here the CDR3 DNA reads TGCAGTGCTAGCAGGGGGGGAGCAGATACGCAGTATTTT.

This clonotype was counted between two and nine times. This chain links TRBV14 with TRBJ2-7; D uncertain. The germline CDR1 and CDR2 sequences are SGHDN and FVKESK. CDR3 length equals 17 residues. V was clipped by 1 base and J by 6 bases, with 22 bases between them. DNA of the CDR3: TGTGCCAGCAGCCAAGCCCCAATCCCTCCGAGGTGGGGCGAGCAGTACTTC. This gives the protein CASSQAPIPPRWGEQYF.